The TCR beta chain under discussion was sequenced for a study of blood T cells in healthy people across ages. A second PCR, run for roughly 7 to 11 cycles, used a sample-barcoded 5' primer plus a J-beta primer mix. One entry per CDR3 protein results from TCRdb running MiXCR on the 5' RACE reads. The profile shows more than 600,000 distinct CDR3 sequences, roughly 25% of them singletons. A note on this clonotype: Its antigen is as yet unknown.

Germline lookup yields CDR1 LGHNA and CDR2 YNFKEQ. After removal of 1 base from V and 0 bases from J, the junction contained 5 bases not matched to a gene. CDR3 length: 17 amino acids. The study, taken as a whole, reports: Calculation of diversity from one million T cells yielded estimates considered to be underestimates. Any conclusive comparison of naive versus antigen-experienced cells was prevented by using unsorted PBMCs.

This same sample was also part of a study on T cells of mothers and their children. This second study says: Reads recorded for TCR beta CDR3 numbered over 9.5 million per mother and roughly 2.7 million per child. Thymic selection shapes TCR recombination output in related pairs, and it does so similarly in unrelated pairs.

The chain couples TRBV4-2 to TRBJ2-3, with 9 bases matching TRBD2. This TCR came from a boy aged 10-17 years in good health. The sequenced material came from blood. DNA for the CDR3: TGTGCCAGCAGCCAAGTTAGCGGGGGCACTAGCACAGATACGCAGTATTTT. Amino acids: CASSQVSGGTSTDTQYF.